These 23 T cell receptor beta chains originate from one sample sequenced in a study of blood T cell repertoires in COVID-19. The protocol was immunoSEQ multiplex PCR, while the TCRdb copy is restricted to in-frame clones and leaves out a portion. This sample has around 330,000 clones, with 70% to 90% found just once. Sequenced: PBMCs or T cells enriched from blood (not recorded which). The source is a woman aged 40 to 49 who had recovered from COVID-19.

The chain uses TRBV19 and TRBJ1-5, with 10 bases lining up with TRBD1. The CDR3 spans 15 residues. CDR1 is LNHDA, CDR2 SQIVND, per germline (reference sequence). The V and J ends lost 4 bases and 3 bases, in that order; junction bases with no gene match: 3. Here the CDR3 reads CASSTGTGVNQPQHF. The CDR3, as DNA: TGTGCCAGTAGTACCGGGACAGGGGTCAATCAGCCCCAGCATTTT.

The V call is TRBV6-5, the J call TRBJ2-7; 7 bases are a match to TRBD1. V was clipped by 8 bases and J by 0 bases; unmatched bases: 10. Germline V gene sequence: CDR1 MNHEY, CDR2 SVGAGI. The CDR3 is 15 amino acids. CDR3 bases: TGTGCCAGCTCGAGGGGGCAGGGTTACTCCTACGAGCAGTACTTC. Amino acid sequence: CASSRGQGYSYEQYF.

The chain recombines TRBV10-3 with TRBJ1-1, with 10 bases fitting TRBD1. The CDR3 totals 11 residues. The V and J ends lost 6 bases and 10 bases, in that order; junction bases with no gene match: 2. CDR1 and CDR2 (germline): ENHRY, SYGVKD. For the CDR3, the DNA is TGTGCCATCAGGGGGGACAGGGGAGCTTTCTTT. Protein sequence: CAIRGDRGAFF.

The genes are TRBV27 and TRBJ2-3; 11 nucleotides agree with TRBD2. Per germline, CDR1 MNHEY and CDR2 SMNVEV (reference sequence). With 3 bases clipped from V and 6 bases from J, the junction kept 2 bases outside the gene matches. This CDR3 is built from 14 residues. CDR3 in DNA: TGTGCCAGCAGTTTTAGCGGGGGGGGTGATACGCAGTATTTT. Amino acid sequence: CASSFSGGGDTQYF.

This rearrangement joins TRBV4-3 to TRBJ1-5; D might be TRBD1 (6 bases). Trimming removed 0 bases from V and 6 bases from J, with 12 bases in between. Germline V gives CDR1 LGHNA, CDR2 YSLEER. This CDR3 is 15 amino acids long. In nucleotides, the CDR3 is TGCGCCAGCAGCCAAGATGAAAGGGGGGGTCAGCCCCAGCATTTT. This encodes CASSQDERGGQPQHF.

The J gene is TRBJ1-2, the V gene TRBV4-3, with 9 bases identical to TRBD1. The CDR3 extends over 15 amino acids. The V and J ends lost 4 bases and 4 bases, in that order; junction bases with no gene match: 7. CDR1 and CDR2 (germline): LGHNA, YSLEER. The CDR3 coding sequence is TGCGCCAGCAGCCCTTACAGGGGGCTCGGCTATGGCTACACCTTC. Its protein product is CASSPYRGLGYGYTF.

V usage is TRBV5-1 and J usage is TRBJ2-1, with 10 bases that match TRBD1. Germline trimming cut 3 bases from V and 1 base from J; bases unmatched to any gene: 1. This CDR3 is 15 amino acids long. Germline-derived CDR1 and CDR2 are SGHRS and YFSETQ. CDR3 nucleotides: TGCGCCAGCAGCTCGGACAGGGGGTCCTACAATGAGCAGTTCTTC. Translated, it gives CASSSDRGSYNEQFF.

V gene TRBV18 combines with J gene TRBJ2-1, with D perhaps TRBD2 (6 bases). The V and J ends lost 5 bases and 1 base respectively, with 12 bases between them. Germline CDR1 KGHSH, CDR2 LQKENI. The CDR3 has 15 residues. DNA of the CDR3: TGTGCCAGCTCAGAGTCTAGCGTATCCTACAATGAGCAGTTCTTC. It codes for CASSESSVSYNEQFF.

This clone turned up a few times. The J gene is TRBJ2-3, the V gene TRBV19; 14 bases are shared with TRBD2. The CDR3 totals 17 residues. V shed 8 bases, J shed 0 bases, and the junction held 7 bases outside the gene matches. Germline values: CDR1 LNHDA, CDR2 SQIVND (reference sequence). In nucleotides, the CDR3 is TGTGCCAGTGGAGGGACTAGCGGGGGCCATAGCACAGATACGCAGTATTTT. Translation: CASGGTSGGHSTDTQYF.

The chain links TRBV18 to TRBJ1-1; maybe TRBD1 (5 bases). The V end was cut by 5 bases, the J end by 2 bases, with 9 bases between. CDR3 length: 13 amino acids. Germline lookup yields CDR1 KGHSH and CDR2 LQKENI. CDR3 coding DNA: TGTGCCAGCTCATCGGGGGTAAACACTGAAGCTTTCTTT. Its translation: CASSSGVNTEAFF.

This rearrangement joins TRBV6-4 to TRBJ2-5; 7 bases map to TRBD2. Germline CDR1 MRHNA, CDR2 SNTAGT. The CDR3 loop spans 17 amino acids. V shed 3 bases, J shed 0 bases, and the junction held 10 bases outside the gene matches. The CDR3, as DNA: TGTGCCAGCAGTGATTTGGTAGGGGAGGGGTACCAAGAGACCCAGTACTTC. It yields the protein CASSDLVGEGYQETQYF.

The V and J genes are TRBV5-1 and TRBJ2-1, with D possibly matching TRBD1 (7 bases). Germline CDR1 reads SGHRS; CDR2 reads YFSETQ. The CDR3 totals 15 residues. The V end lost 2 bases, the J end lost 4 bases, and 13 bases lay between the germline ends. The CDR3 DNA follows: TGCGCCAGCAGCTTCCCGACAGGGACTTACAATGAGCAGTTCTTC. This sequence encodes CASSFPTGTYNEQFF.

CDR3 residues: CASSLGGTSGRYNEQFF. DNA for the CDR3: TGTGCCAGCAGCTTGGGTGGGACTAGCGGGAGATACAATGAGCAGTTCTTC. This chain joins TRBV5-6 and TRBJ2-1; 14 bases are shared with TRBD2. V was pared by 0 bases and J by 4 bases, with 3 bases of the junction left unmatched. This CDR3 comprises 17 residues. From germline, CDR1 is SGHDT and CDR2 YYEEEE. Drawing the rest from reference TRBV5-6 and TRBJ2-1, the complete variable domain is DAGVTQSPTHLIKTRGQQVTLRCSPKSGHDTVSWYQQALGQGPQFIFQYYEEEERQRGNFPDRFSGHQFPNYSSELNVNALLLGDSALYLCASSLGGTSGRYNEQFFGPGTRLTVL.

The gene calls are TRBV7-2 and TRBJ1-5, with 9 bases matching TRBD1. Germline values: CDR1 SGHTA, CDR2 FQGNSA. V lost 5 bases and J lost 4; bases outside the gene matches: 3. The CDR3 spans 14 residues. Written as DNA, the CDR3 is TGTGCCAGCAGCAAGGACAGGGGTAATCAGCCCCAGCATTTT. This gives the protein CASSKDRGNQPQHF.

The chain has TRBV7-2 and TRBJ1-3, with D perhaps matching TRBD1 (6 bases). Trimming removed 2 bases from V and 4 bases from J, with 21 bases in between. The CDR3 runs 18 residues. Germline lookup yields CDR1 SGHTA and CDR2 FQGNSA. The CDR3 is CASSLRPTTGLWGNTIYF. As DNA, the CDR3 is TGTGCCAGCAGCTTAAGGCCCACTACAGGGCTGTGGGGAAACACCATATATTTT.

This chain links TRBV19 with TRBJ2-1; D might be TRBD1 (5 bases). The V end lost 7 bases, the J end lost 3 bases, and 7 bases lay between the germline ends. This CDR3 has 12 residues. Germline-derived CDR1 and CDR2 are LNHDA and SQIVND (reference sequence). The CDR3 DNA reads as TGTGCCAGTAATCAGGGCTACAATGAGCAGTTCTTC. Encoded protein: CASNQGYNEQFF.

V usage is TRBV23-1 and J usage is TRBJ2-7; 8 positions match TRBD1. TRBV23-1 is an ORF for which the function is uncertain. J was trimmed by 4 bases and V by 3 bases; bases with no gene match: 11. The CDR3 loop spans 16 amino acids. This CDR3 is CASSHRTGKIKYEQYF. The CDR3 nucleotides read TGCGCCAGCAGTCACAGGACAGGGAAAATTAAGTACGAGCAGTACTTC.

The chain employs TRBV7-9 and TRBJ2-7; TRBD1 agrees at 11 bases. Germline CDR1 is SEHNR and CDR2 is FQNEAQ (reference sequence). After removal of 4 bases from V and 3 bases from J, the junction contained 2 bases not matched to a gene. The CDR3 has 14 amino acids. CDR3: CASSSGTGGYEQYF. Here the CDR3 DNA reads TGTGCCAGCAGCTCGGGGACAGGGGGCTACGAGCAGTACTTC.

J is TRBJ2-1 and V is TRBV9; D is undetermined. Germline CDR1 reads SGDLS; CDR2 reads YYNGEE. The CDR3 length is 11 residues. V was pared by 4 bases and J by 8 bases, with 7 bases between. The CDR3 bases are TGTGCCAGCAGCAAATCCTATGAGCAGTTCTTC. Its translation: CASSKSYEQFF.

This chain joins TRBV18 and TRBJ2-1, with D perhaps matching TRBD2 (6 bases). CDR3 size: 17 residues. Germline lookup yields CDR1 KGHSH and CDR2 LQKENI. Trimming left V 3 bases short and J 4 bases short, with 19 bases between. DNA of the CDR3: TGTGCCAGCTCACCCCTACCGGGGGAGTGGGCTTACAATGAGCAGTTCTTC. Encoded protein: CASSPLPGEWAYNEQFF.

CDR3 DNA: TGTGCCACCAGTGATATGCGGGACTTTCCGAACAATGAGCAGTTCTTC. Protein product: CATSDMRDFPNNEQFF. This chain links TRBV24-1 with TRBJ2-1; possibly TRBD2 for D (6 bases). The ends were cut back, 3 bases at V and 5 bases at J, with 16 bases in the middle. There are 16 residues in the CDR3. Germline V gives CDR1 KGHDR, CDR2 SFDVKD.

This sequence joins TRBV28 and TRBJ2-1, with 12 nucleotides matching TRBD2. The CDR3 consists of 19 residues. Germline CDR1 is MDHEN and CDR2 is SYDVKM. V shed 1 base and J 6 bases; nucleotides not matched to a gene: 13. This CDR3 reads CASSLSAWTSGEGGNEQFF. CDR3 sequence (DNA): TGTGCCAGCAGTTTATCGGCCTGGACTAGCGGGGAAGGGGGCAATGAGCAGTTCTTC. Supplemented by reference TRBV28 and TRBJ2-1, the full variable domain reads DVKVTQSSRYLVKRTGEKVFLECVQDMDHENMFWYRQDPGLGLRLIYFSYDVKMKEKGDIPEGYSVSREKKERFSLILESASTNQTSMYLCASSLSAWTSGEGGNEQFFGPGTRLTVL.

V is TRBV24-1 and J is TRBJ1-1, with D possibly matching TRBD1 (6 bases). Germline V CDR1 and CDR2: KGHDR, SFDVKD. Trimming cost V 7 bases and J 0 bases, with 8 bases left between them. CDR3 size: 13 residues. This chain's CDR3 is CATRQGLNTEAFF. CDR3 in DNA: TGTGCCACCAGACAGGGATTGAACACTGAAGCTTTCTTT.